This TCR beta chain was documented in a study of somatic mutations in cytotoxic T cells in rheumatoid arthritis. On the study more broadly: Flow sorting at nearly 100% purity was applied to some V beta antibody-stained T-cell populations, which included V beta1+ cells sequenced for TCRB.

Study outcomes and limitations: No antigen targets were known for the expanded CD8+ clones. It was in rheumatoid arthritis patients, but not in healthy controls, that CD8+ clonality increased with age.

Clones were read by immunoSEQ multiplex PCR, and TCRdb kept only the in-frame ones, dropping some. The table shows approximately 30,000 clones, with 82% occurring only once. This clone was seen a single time. Antigen unknown. Flow cytometry served to check the purity of CD4+ and CD8+ cells, which were isolated by positive magnetic bead selection. The TCR comes from an adult with rheumatoid arthritis. Sequenced sample: CD8+ T cells sorted from blood.

CDR3 protein: CASRSLTNQETQYF. CDR3 coding DNA: TGTGCCAGCAGGAGCCTCACGAACCAAGAGACCCAGTACTTC. The chain links TRBV2 to TRBJ2-5, with no clear D. The CDR3 spans 14 residues. V was clipped by 6 bases and J by 0 bases, with 11 bases between them. Germline CDR1 is SNHLY and CDR2 is FYNNEI.